A single sample gave rise to the 27 T cell receptor beta chains below, sequenced in a study of beta chain features in type 1 diabetes. Overall study results and limits: Type 1 diabetes patients showed a moderate but significant shortening of TCRB CDR3s in all four CD4+ subsets.

For these TCRs, the target antigens are not known. Reverse transcription of all isolated RNA meant that expressed TCRB transcripts were sequenced. This table comes from immunoSEQ multiplex PCR, and its TCRdb copy is limited to in-frame clones, with some not included. Here the sample spans 640,000 or so clones, 11% to 15% being singletons. Input material: naive CD4+ T cells from blood. These receptors originate from a man aged 18 to 29 with type 1 diabetes.

V usage is TRBV4-1 and J usage is TRBJ2-7, with 9 bases identical to TRBD1. V dropped 0 bases and J dropped 7; count of bases not matched to a gene: 4. Germline CDR1 and CDR2: MGHRA and YSYEKL. This CDR3 is 14 amino acids long. The CDR3 DNA is TGCGCCAGCAGCCAAGAGGGACAGGGTGGGGAGCAGTACTTC. Its translation is CASSQEGQGGEQYF.

This clone turned up a few times. This chain uses TRBV27 with TRBJ2-1, with 8 nucleotides matching TRBD2. The CDR3 consists of 16 residues. Per the germline V gene, CDR1 is MNHEY and CDR2 is SMNVEV (reference sequence). CDR3 residues: CAPADLGLAGTNEQFF. Written as DNA, the CDR3 is TGTGCGCCAGCGGATCTGGGGTTAGCGGGGACCAATGAGCAGTTCTTC.

This sequence joins TRBV4-1 and TRBJ1-2, with 8 bases matching TRBD1. The CDR3 runs to 14 residues. Trimming removed 7 bases from V and 4 bases from J; junction bases left unmatched: 8. Germline V CDR1 and CDR2: MGHRA, YSYEKL. The CDR3 bases are TGCGCCAGCACCGACGGACAGGGTAGCTATGGCTACACCTTC. Translated: CASTDGQGSYGYTF.

The chain has TRBV9 and TRBJ1-1; TRBD1 might be the D (6 bases). Deletions cut 4 bases from V and 4 bases from J, with 17 bases between. CDR3 size: 15 residues. CDR1 and CDR2 (germline): SGDLS, YYNGEE. This chain's CDR3 is CASSSRGGAATEAFF. DNA for the CDR3: TGTGCCAGCAGCTCACGCGGGGGGGCGGCCACTGAAGCTTTCTTT.

This clone was detected only a few times. Other DNA variants within this sample encode the same CDR3. The chain couples TRBV7-2 to TRBJ2-5; D uncertain. From germline, CDR1 is SGHTA and CDR2 FQGNSA. V lost 5 bases to trimming and J lost 5 bases, with 12 bases between them. This CDR3 has 13 residues. The CDR3 protein is CASSLRQVETQYF. In DNA form, the CDR3 reads TGTGCCAGCAGCCTGCGACAAGTCGAGACCCAGTACTTC.

V usage is TRBV14 and J usage is TRBJ1-1; D perhaps matches TRBD1 (5 bases). Trimming left V 8 bases short and J 5 bases short, with 18 bases between. The CDR3 length is 14 residues. Germline assignment: CDR1 SGHDN and CDR2 FVKESK. Written as DNA, the CDR3 is TGTGCCAGCTCCTTCACGCAGGGTTGGACTGAAGCTTTCTTT. It translates to CASSFTQGWTEAFF.

The chain carries TRBV7-9 and TRBJ2-6; no clear D gene. V lost 3 bases and J 0 bases, leaving 15 bases between the germline ends. Germline assignment: CDR1 SEHNR and CDR2 FQNEAQ (reference sequence). The CDR3 is 18 residues long. The CDR3 protein is CASSFQVLRNSGANVLTF. The CDR3 DNA reads TGTGCCAGCAGCTTCCAGGTTCTCCGGAACTCTGGGGCCAACGTCCTGACTTTC.

V and J are TRBV6-5 and TRBJ2-3, with D unclear. This CDR3 has 12 amino acids. V was pared by 4 bases and J by 7 bases, with 9 bases between. Germline values: CDR1 MNHEY, CDR2 SVGAGI. Written as DNA, the CDR3 is TGTGCCAGCAGTTCCCCGGATAATACGCAGTATTTT. It is translated as CASSSPDNTQYF.

This clone was detected a few times. V and J are TRBV21-1 and TRBJ2-7; the DNA was not used to check the table's D call, TRBD1. TRBV21-1 is assigned pseudogene status. The CDR3 has 14 amino acids. This CDR3 reads CASSARDRGREQYF. The CDR3 region has the DNA TGTGCCAGCAGCGCCCGGGACAGGGGGCGGGAGCAGTACTTC.

In this sample, this clone turned up a few times. V and J are TRBV2 and TRBJ2-1; D perhaps matches TRBD2 (5 bases). Germline CDR1 is SNHLY and CDR2 is FYNNEI. V was trimmed by 3 bases and J by 8 bases, leaving 8 bases between them. The CDR3 is 12 residues long. The CDR3 spells CASSDSGDEQFF. The CDR3, as DNA: TGTGCCAGCAGTGATTCCGGGGATGAGCAGTTCTTC. The full variable domain, its missing parts supplied by reference TRBV2 and TRBJ2-1, is EPEVTQTPSHQVTQMGQEVILRCVPISNHLYFYWYRQILGQKVEFLVSFYNNEISEKSEIFDDQFSVERPDGSNFTLKIRSTKLEDSAMYFCASSDSGDEQFFGPGTRLTVL.

This clone was found a few times. The rearrangement uses TRBV7-2 and TRBJ2-2, with D unclear. CDR1 is SGHTA, CDR2 FQGNSA, per germline. The CDR3 is 14 amino acids. With 3 bases removed from V and 2 bases from J, the gap between germline ends came to 7 bases. The CDR3 DNA reads as TGTGCCAGCAGCTTCTCGACCAACACCGGGGAGCTGTTTTTT. Residues: CASSFSTNTGELFF.

The chain joins TRBV7-9 to TRBJ2-3; D is unclear. The germline gives CDR1 SEHNR, CDR2 FQNEAQ (reference sequence). The CDR3 covers 14 residues. Trimming took 4 bases from V and 1 from J, leaving 9 bases between them. The CDR3: CASSWGRRTDTQYF. The CDR3 DNA sequence: TGTGCCAGCAGCTGGGGAAGACGCACAGATACGCAGTATTTT.

The chain has TRBV4-1 and TRBJ1-2; maybe TRBD1 (5 bases). Trimming removed 1 base at V and 6 bases at J, with 12 bases between. The CDR3 extends over 14 amino acids. CDR1 and CDR2 from the germline V gene are MGHRA and YSYEKL. The CDR3 loop reads CASSQVGGRNGYTF. The CDR3 DNA reads TGCGCCAGCAGCCAAGTTGGGGGGAGGAATGGCTACACCTTC.

There are a few counts of this clone. V gene TRBV9 combines with J gene TRBJ2-7; D not resolved. This CDR3 is 14 amino acids long. The V gene's germline CDR1 is SGDLS and CDR2 YYNGEE. Trimming shortened V by 3 bases and J by 2 bases, and 12 bases separated the two germline ends. The CDR3, as DNA: TGTGCCAGCAGCGGGACCTCCCTCACCTACGAGCAGTACTTC. Its translation is CASSGTSLTYEQYF. Looking up the rest from reference TRBV9 and TRBJ2-7 gives the full variable domain: DSGVTQTPKHLITATGQRVTLRCSPRSGDLSVYWYQQSLDQGLQFLIQYYNGEERAKGNILERFSAQQFPDLHSELNLSSLELGDSALYFCASSGTSLTYEQYFGPGTRLTVT.

V usage is TRBV18 and J usage is TRBJ2-7; 16 bases align to TRBD2. The germline gives CDR1 KGHSH, CDR2 LQKENI. Trimming at V came to 3 bases and at J to 2 bases, leaving 4 bases not matched to a gene. The CDR3 is 17 residues long. The CDR3: CASSPAGTSGRAYEQYF. In DNA form, the CDR3 reads TGTGCCAGCTCACCGGCCGGGACTAGCGGGAGGGCCTACGAGCAGTACTTC.

The sample holds a few counts of this clone. The CDR3 loop is CASSELGEKLFF. The CDR3, as DNA: TGTGCCAGCAGTGAGTTAGGTGAAAAACTGTTTTTT. The chain links TRBV25-1 to TRBJ1-4; D is unresolved. The ends were cut back, 3 bases at V and 7 bases at J, with 6 bases in the middle. CDR1 and CDR2 (germline): MGHDK, SYGVNS. This CDR3 has 12 amino acids.

There are a few counts of this clone. This chain uses TRBV6-5 with TRBJ1-4; unclear D gene. The CDR3 contains 13 residues. Between the trimmed V and J ends, which lost 7 bases and 5 bases, there was a span of 11 bases. Germline V gives CDR1 MNHEY, CDR2 SVGAGI. CDR3 nucleotide sequence: TGTGCCAGCAAGGCCGACGGGAATGAAAAACTGTTTTTT. Translating it yields CASKADGNEKLFF.

A few counts support this clone. The chain carries TRBV10-3 and TRBJ2-2; D is uncertain. Deletions cut 7 bases from V and 1 base from J, with 10 bases between. This CDR3 region has 14 residues. Germline CDR1 and CDR2: ENHRY and SYGVKD. The CDR3 DNA is TGTGCCATCACCGGGCAGCGGAACACCGGGGAGCTGTTTTTT. It encodes CAITGQRNTGELFF.

The chain is built from TRBV6-5 and TRBJ1-2; D is perhaps TRBD1 (5 bases). With 6 bases removed from V and 8 bases from J, the gap between germline ends came to 10 bases. Germline loops: CDR1 MNHEY, CDR2 SVGAGI. CDR3 length equals 11 residues. CDR3 sequence: CASSSGRGYTF. The CDR3 bases are TGTGCCAGCAGCTCAGGGAGAGGCTACACCTTC.

The V gene is TRBV6-6, the J gene TRBJ1-2, with D unclear. V lost 2 bases, J lost 4 bases, and 8 bases lay in between. Germline values: CDR1 MNHNY, CDR2 SVGAGI (reference sequence). This CDR3 is built from 13 residues. CDR3 protein: CASSYDLGYGYTF. The CDR3 DNA reads as TGTGCCAGCAGTTACGACCTGGGCTATGGCTACACCTTC.

This sequence joins TRBV9 and TRBJ2-3; D unresolved. The CDR3 runs 13 residues. V was shortened by 2 bases and J by 5 bases, with 9 bases between the two germline ends. Looked up from germline, CDR1 is SGDLS and CDR2 is YYNGEE. For the CDR3, the DNA is TGTGCCAGCAGCGTTACAAAAGAAGATACGCAGTATTTT. Translated, it gives CASSVTKEDTQYF. Full variable domain (missing parts from reference TRBV9 and TRBJ2-3): DSGVTQTPKHLITATGQRVTLRCSPRSGDLSVYWYQQSLDQGLQFLIQYYNGEERAKGNILERFSAQQFPDLHSELNLSSLELGDSALYFCASSVTKEDTQYFGPGTRLTVL.

In this sample, this clone turned up a few times. The chain combines TRBV29-1 with TRBJ1-1; D gene unclear. The germline V and J ends were trimmed by 6 bases and 1 base, with 6 bases remaining between them. The CDR3 totals 11 residues. In germline, CDR1 is SQVTM, CDR2 ANQGSEA. Here the CDR3 reads CSVGPNTEAFF. Here the CDR3 DNA reads TGCAGCGTCGGACCGAACACTGAAGCTTTCTTT.

This clone was picked up a small number of times. The rearrangement links TRBV4-2 to TRBJ2-5, with 7 positions matching TRBD2. The V gene end was trimmed by 3 bases and the J gene end by 1 base; junction bases not matched to a gene: 11. Germline V gene lookup returns CDR1 LGHNA and CDR2 YNFKEQ. CDR3 length equals 17 residues. CDR3 in DNA: TGTGCCAGCAGCCAGGGGATCGCGTCTAGCGGCCAAGAGACCCAGTACTTC. Amino acid sequence: CASSQGIASSGQETQYF.

This sequence joins TRBV10-3 and TRBJ2-7, with D possibly TRBD1 on 5 matching bases. V was clipped by 4 bases and J by 0 bases, with 7 bases between them. CDR3 length: 13 amino acids. The germline CDR1 and CDR2 sequences are ENHRY and SYGVKD. CDR3 in DNA: TGTGCCATCAGTGGCAGGGACTCCTACGAGCAGTACTTC. This codes for CAISGRDSYEQYF.

This clone was seen a handful of times. The genes are TRBV27 and TRBJ1-1; 8 bases fit TRBD1. CDR1 and CDR2 from the germline V gene are MNHEY and SMNVEV (reference sequence). The CDR3 spans 14 residues. The V gene end was trimmed by 5 bases and the J gene end by 1 base; junction bases not matched to a gene: 3. CDR3 residues: CASSIGTGNTEAFF. The CDR3 coding sequence is TGTGCCAGCAGTATCGGGACAGGGAACACTGAAGCTTTCTTT.

The CDR3 loop is CASSRRQGGTGETQYF. CDR3 nucleotides: TGTGCCAGCAGCAGACGACAGGGAGGTACGGGTGAGACCCAGTACTTC. V is TRBV9 and J is TRBJ2-5, with D perhaps matching TRBD1 (7 bases). V lost 4 bases, J lost 5 bases, and 21 bases lay in between. Germline V lookup: CDR1 SGDLS, CDR2 YYNGEE. This CDR3 has 16 residues.

The rearrangement joins TRBV21-1 to TRBJ1-1; TRBD1 is taken as the D call from the table, unchecked against the DNA. TRBV21-1 is a listed pseudogene. The CDR3 sequence is 16 residues long. CDR3 protein: CASSRGTVKEHTEAFF. The CDR3 region has the DNA TGTGCCAGCAGCAGGGGCACGGTAAAGGAACACACTGAAGCTTTCTTT.